This entry lists 32 T cell receptor beta chains sequenced from one sample in a study of blood T cell repertoires in COVID-19. Some clones are missing from TCRdb's copy, which holds only in-frame ones; the method was immunoSEQ multiplex PCR. Here the sample spans around 220,000 clones, about 86% being singletons. Sequenced: peripheral blood. Receptors originate from a man between 18 and 35 years old with active or convalescent COVID-19.

The chain employs TRBV10-3 and TRBJ2-1; 12 bases match TRBD1. CDR1 is ENHRY, CDR2 SYGVKD, per germline. The junction had 18 bases not matched to a gene; V was cut back by 6 bases and J by 6 bases. The CDR3 is 19 amino acids. CDR3 coding DNA: TGTGCCATCAGGGCCGATCGGGACAGGGGGCTAGCCAGACGCAATGAGCAGTTCTTC. Residues: CAIRADRDRGLARRNEQFF.

A single count supports this clone. This chain joins TRBV29-1 and TRBJ1-1; possibly TRBD1 for D (5 bases). Germline V gene lookup returns CDR1 SQVTM and CDR2 ANQGSEA. CDR3 length: 14 residues. Trimming removed 4 bases at V and 0 bases at J, with 12 bases between. The CDR3 sequence: CSVVQGGVNTEAFF. CDR3 sequence (DNA): TGCAGCGTTGTTCAGGGCGGGGTGAACACTGAAGCTTTCTTT.

This clone has more than one count but fewer than ten. This chain connects TRBV30 to TRBJ2-7, with a tentative D call TRBD2 (6 bases). The CDR3 consists of 15 residues. Germline V lookup: CDR1 GTSNPN, CDR2 SVGIG (reference sequence). Deletions cut 5 bases from V and 0 bases from J, with 17 bases between. The CDR3 sequence: CAWDTGTGSSYEQYF. CDR3 sequence (DNA): TGTGCCTGGGACACCGGGACTGGGAGCTCCTACGAGCAGTACTTC. Drawing the rest from reference TRBV30 and TRBJ2-7, the complete variable domain is SQTIHQWPATLVQPVGSPLSLECTVEGTSNPNLYWYRQAAGRGLQLLFYSVGIGQISSEVPQNLSASRPQDRQFILSSKKLLLSDSGFYLCAWDTGTGSSYEQYFGPGTRLTVT.

This chain joins TRBV20-1 and TRBJ1-5; TRBD1 aligns across 8 bases. Germline assignment: CDR1 DFQATT and CDR2 SNEGSKA (reference sequence). This CDR3 has 15 amino acids. V shed 3 bases, J shed 3 bases, and the junction held 7 bases outside the gene matches. The CDR3 bases are TGCAGTGCTAGTCGTGGGGGACAGGCCAATCAGCCCCAGCATTTT. Amino acid sequence: CSASRGGQANQPQHF.

This chain connects TRBV9 to TRBJ2-7; the D gene is possibly TRBD1 (6 bases). The CDR3 loop spans 14 amino acids. V was cut by 4 bases and J by 0 bases, with 11 bases left in between. Per the germline V gene, CDR1 is SGDLS and CDR2 is YYNGEE. The CDR3: CASSKGGSSYEQYF. The CDR3 region has the DNA TGTGCCAGCAGCAAAGGGGGTAGCTCCTACGAGCAGTACTTC.

The chain joins TRBV30 to TRBJ1-3; a weak D match, TRBD1 (6 bases). CDR3 length equals 15 residues. CDR1 and CDR2 from the germline V gene are GTSNPN and SVGIG (reference sequence). Trimming removed 0 bases at V and 4 bases at J, with 13 bases between. The CDR3 DNA follows: TGTGCCTGGAGTGTAGGTGGACAGCCGGGAAACACCATATATTTT. Its protein is CAWSVGGQPGNTIYF.

This sequence joins TRBV27 and TRBJ1-1; D call uncertain. The CDR3 length is 14 residues. Trimming took off 2 bases at V and 4 bases at J, with 11 bases between the two ends. Germline assignment: CDR1 MNHEY and CDR2 SMNVEV (reference sequence). The CDR3 loop reads CASSLHQKSTEAFF. The CDR3 nucleotides are TGTGCCAGCAGTTTACATCAAAAGAGCACTGAAGCTTTCTTT.

This clone was picked up a small number of times. The V gene is TRBV15, the J gene TRBJ1-1; 7 nucleotides match TRBD1. V dropped 3 bases and J dropped 2; count of bases not matched to a gene: 6. The CDR3 sequence is 15 residues long. Germline values: CDR1 LNHNV, CDR2 YYDKDF (reference sequence). The CDR3 nucleotides read TGTGCCACCAGCAGGGAAAAGGGGGCAAACACTGAAGCTTTCTTT. It is translated as CATSREKGANTEAFF.

CDR3 amino acids: CATSRETGNNQPQHF. CDR3 nucleotide sequence: TGTGCCACCAGCAGAGAGACAGGGAACAATCAGCCCCAGCATTTT. V usage is TRBV15 and J usage is TRBJ1-5; TRBD1 agrees at 7 bases. V gave up 0 bases and J gave up 3 bases; unmatched junction bases: 2. This CDR3 spans 15 amino acids. CDR1 LNHNV and CDR2 YYDKDF come from the germline V gene (reference sequence).

The rearrangement joins TRBV10-3 to TRBJ2-3; possibly TRBD1 for D (5 bases). This CDR3 region has 13 residues. The ends were cut back, 4 bases at V and 5 bases at J, with 10 bases in the middle. From germline, CDR1 is ENHRY and CDR2 SYGVKD. The CDR3 coding sequence is TGTGCCATCAGTGCGCAGGGCGGAGATACGCAGTATTTT. It yields the protein CAISAQGGDTQYF.

The rearrangement links TRBV2 to TRBJ2-1, with a weak D call TRBD2 (5 bases). This CDR3 is 16 amino acids long. The germline gives CDR1 SNHLY, CDR2 FYNNEI. Between the trimmed V and J ends, which lost 0 bases and 0 bases, there was a span of 9 bases. In DNA form, the CDR3 reads TGTGCCAGCAGTGAAGCGAAAGGGAGCTCCTACAATGAGCAGTTCTTC. As protein: CASSEAKGSSYNEQFF.

The chain links TRBV18 to TRBJ1-2; the D is unclear. The CDR3 is 15 residues long. V lost 2 bases, J lost 4 bases, and 14 bases lay in between. The germline gives CDR1 KGHSH, CDR2 LQKENI. The CDR3 reads CASSPVRENGYGYTF. The DNA for the CDR3 is TGTGCCAGCTCACCAGTACGGGAAAATGGCTATGGCTACACCTTC.

The chain recombines TRBV7-6 with TRBJ2-2; D might be TRBD1 (6 bases). The CDR3 contains 17 residues. CDR1 and CDR2 (germline): SGHVS, FNYEAQ. V gave up 0 bases and J gave up 2 bases, with 13 bases separating them. The CDR3 sequence is CASSLALGHLNTGELFF. The CDR3, as DNA: TGTGCCAGCAGCTTAGCGTTGGGACACCTTAACACCGGGGAGCTGTTTTTT. Filled out from reference TRBV7-6 and TRBJ2-2, the complete variable domain reads GAGVSQSPRYKVTKRGQDVALRCDPISGHVSLYWYRQALGQGPEFLTYFNYEAQQDKSGLPNDRFSAERPEGSISTLTIQRTEQRDSAMYRCASSLALGHLNTGELFFGEGSRLTVL.

J is TRBJ1-1 and V is TRBV19, with 7 bases matching TRBD1. The V and J ends lost 5 bases and 1 base, in that order; junction bases with no gene match: 4. From germline, CDR1 is LNHDA and CDR2 SQIVND (reference sequence). This CDR3 spans 14 amino acids. The CDR3 DNA follows: TGTGCCAGTAGTGGGGACAGTCGGAACACTGAAGCTTTCTTT. Encoded protein: CASSGDSRNTEAFF.

The V call is TRBV7-8, the J call TRBJ2-5, with a possible D match to TRBD2 (6 bases). V was pared by 2 bases and J by 2 bases, with 12 bases between. This CDR3 has 15 amino acids. The germline V gene encodes CDR1 SGHVS and CDR2 FQNEAQ. The CDR3 loop reads CASSLSFGGQETQYF. CDR3 in DNA: TGTGCCAGCAGCTTATCCTTCGGGGGACAAGAGACCCAGTACTTC.

This clone occurred a few times. The chain joins TRBV19 to TRBJ1-1; 9 nucleotides agree with TRBD1. After removal of 3 bases from V and 1 base from J, the junction contained 3 bases not matched to a gene. The CDR3 extends over 15 amino acids. Germline V lookup: CDR1 LNHDA, CDR2 SQIVND (reference sequence). CDR3 sequence (DNA): TGTGCCAGTAGTATGGGGACAGGGACGAACACTGAAGCTTTCTTT. Protein sequence: CASSMGTGTNTEAFF.

V and J are TRBV11-3 and TRBJ2-2, with 8 bases identical to TRBD1. The ends lost 5 bases at V and 5 bases at J; junction bases unmatched: 7. Germline V lookup: CDR1 SGHNT, CDR2 YENEEA. This CDR3 spans 15 amino acids. Written as DNA, the CDR3 is TGTGCCAGCAGCCAATGGACAGGGAGGACCGGGGAGCTGTTTTTT. It codes for CASSQWTGRTGELFF.

This chain links TRBV5-1 with TRBJ1-1; D is ambiguous. Germline loops: CDR1 SGHRS, CDR2 YFSETQ. Trimming stripped 6 bases from V and 4 bases from J, with 25 bases between. This CDR3 comprises 17 residues. The CDR3 bases are TGCGCCAGCATGGCCGATATCACGCTTCTAGGTGGCACTGAAGCTTTCTTT. Its translation is CASMADITLLGGTEAFF.

On this clone itself: The sample carries other DNA sequences with the same CDR3. The CDR3, as DNA: TGTGCCAGTAGTACTCCGGACAGGGGAAACAATCAGCCCCAGCATTTT. Translated, it gives CASSTPDRGNNQPQHF. The chain uses TRBV19 and TRBJ1-5; TRBD1 agrees at 9 bases. The CDR3 contains 16 residues. V gave up 4 bases and J gave up 3 bases; unmatched junction bases: 7. The V gene's germline CDR1 is LNHDA and CDR2 SQIVND (reference sequence). Full variable domain (missing parts from reference TRBV19 and TRBJ1-5): DGGITQSPKYLFRKEGQNVTLSCEQNLNHDAMYWYRQDPGQGLRLIYYSQIVNDFQKGDIAEGYSVSREKKESFPLTVTSAQKNPTAFYLCASSTPDRGNNQPQHFGDGTRLSIL.

The V and J genes are TRBV5-1 and TRBJ2-5; TRBD2 matches at 7 bases. Unmatched junction bases numbered 9, after V lost 0 bases and J lost 4 bases. Germline V lookup: CDR1 SGHRS, CDR2 YFSETQ. The CDR3 has 16 residues. The CDR3 protein is CASSLASGTMRETQYF. The CDR3 DNA is TGCGCCAGCAGCTTGGCATCCGGGACTATGAGAGAGACCCAGTACTTC. Filled out from reference TRBV5-1 and TRBJ2-5, the complete variable domain reads KAGVTQTPRYLIKTRGQQVTLSCSPISGHRSVSWYQQTPGQGLQFLFEYFSETQRNKGNFPGRFSGRQFSNSRSEMNVSTLELGDSALYLCASSLASGTMRETQYFGPGTRLLVL.

This clone has only one observation. The CDR3 region has the DNA TGCAGCGGAGATGATGGCTACACCTTC. It translates to CSGDDGYTF. V and J are TRBV29-1 and TRBJ1-2; D is uncertain. Trimming took off 7 bases at V and 6 bases at J, with 6 bases between the two ends. This CDR3 has 9 amino acids. Looked up from germline, CDR1 is SQVTM and CDR2 is ANQGSEA.

The rearrangement joins TRBV7-9 to TRBJ1-6; tentative D call: TRBD1 (6 bases). The CDR3 loop spans 14 amino acids. Trimming pared 8 bases from V and 5 bases from J, leaving 13 bases between. Germline V gene data show CDR1 as SEHNR and CDR2 as FQNEAQ (reference sequence). The CDR3 region is CASCDRSNNSPLHF. DNA of the CDR3: TGTGCCAGCTGCGACAGGAGCAATAATTCACCCCTCCACTTT.

The V gene is TRBV5-1, the J gene TRBJ1-2; TRBD1 is a possible D gene (5 bases). CDR1 and CDR2 from the germline V gene are SGHRS and YFSETQ. V was clipped by 0 bases and J by 8 bases, with 11 bases between them. CDR3 length: 13 amino acids. CDR3 bases: TGCGCCAGCAGCTTGGGGCAGGGAAAGGGCTACACCTTC. The encoded protein is CASSLGQGKGYTF. Using reference TRBV5-1 and TRBJ1-2 for the parts outside the CDR3, the full variable domain is KAGVTQTPRYLIKTRGQQVTLSCSPISGHRSVSWYQQTPGQGLQFLFEYFSETQRNKGNFPGRFSGRQFSNSRSEMNVSTLELGDSALYLCASSLGQGKGYTFGSGTRLTVV.

The genes are TRBV6-2 or TRBV6-3 and TRBJ2-3, with D uncertain. The CDR3 runs 17 residues. V lost 2 bases and J lost 3, with 18 bases in between. Germline CDR1 MNHEY, CDR2 SVGEGT. The CDR3 coding sequence is TGTGCCAGCAGTTACCTAAGTGGTCGCCCTAGGACAGATACGCAGTATTTT. Protein product: CASSYLSGRPRTDTQYF.

The V and J genes are TRBV30 and TRBJ2-1; no clear D. V dropped 5 bases and J dropped 0 bases, with 11 bases sitting between them. The CDR3 is made up of 14 amino acids. The germline V gene encodes CDR1 GTSNPN and CDR2 SVGIG (reference sequence). The CDR3 spells CAWGRPSSYNEQFF. DNA of the CDR3: TGTGCCTGGGGAAGACCTAGCTCCTACAATGAGCAGTTCTTC.

J is TRBJ1-2 and V is TRBV25-1; no reliable D call. With 1 base removed from V and 6 bases from J, the gap between germline ends came to 6 bases. Germline CDR1 MGHDK, CDR2 SYGVNS. This CDR3 has 12 residues. CDR3: CASSELVHGYTF. CDR3 bases: TGTGCCAGCAGTGAATTAGTGCATGGCTACACCTTC.

The chain combines TRBV25-1 with TRBJ2-7; 10 bases align to TRBD1. After removal of 3 bases from V and 10 bases from J, the junction contained 6 bases not matched to a gene. Germline loops: CDR1 MGHDK, CDR2 SYGVNS. This CDR3 is built from 13 residues. In DNA, the CDR3 is TGTGCCAGCAGTGATGAGGGACAGGGGACTCAGTACTTC. Its protein product is CASSDEGQGTQYF.

V gene TRBV5-5 combines with J gene TRBJ2-3; 7 bases align to TRBD2. Looked up from germline, CDR1 is SGHKS and CDR2 is YYEKEE (reference sequence). The CDR3 loop spans 12 amino acids. The V and J ends lost 5 bases and 6 bases, in that order; junction bases with no gene match: 3. CDR3 in DNA: TGTGCCAGCAGAGCGGGATCCGATACGCAGTATTTT. It codes for CASRAGSDTQYF.

In this sample, this clone turned up once. The chain is built from TRBV3-1 (or the pseudogene TRBV3-2) and TRBJ2-7; the match to TRBD1 covers 7 bases. Unmatched junction bases numbered 5, after V lost 8 bases and J lost 7 bases. CDR1 is LGHDT and CDR2 is YNNKEL in the germline V gene (reference sequence). The CDR3 is 11 amino acids. CDR3 region: CASGQVWEQYF. The DNA of the CDR3 is TGTGCCAGCGGACAGGTTTGGGAGCAGTACTTC.

There are a few counts of this clone. The gene calls are TRBV19 and TRBJ2-5; 11 positions match TRBD2. V was pared by 3 bases and J by 5 bases, with 11 bases of the junction left unmatched. CDR3 length: 17 residues. Germline CDR1 is LNHDA and CDR2 is SQIVND (reference sequence). The chain's CDR3 is CASSISTSGRSRETQYF. CDR3 in DNA: TGTGCCAGTAGTATCAGCACTAGCGGGAGATCCAGGGAGACCCAGTACTTC.

The CDR3 DNA sequence: TGTGCCAGCAGTAAGGGCCGAGGGAATAGCAATCAGCCCCAGCATTTT. This gives the protein CASSKGRGNSNQPQHF. The J gene is TRBJ1-5, the V gene TRBV6-4; D remains unclear. CDR3 length equals 16 residues. Germline V gives CDR1 MRHNA, CDR2 SNTAGT. V lost 5 bases and J lost 0, with 14 bases in between.

The chain joins TRBV10-1 to TRBJ2-3, with TRBD2 matching 10 bases. This CDR3 spans 15 amino acids. Germline assignment: CDR1 WNHNN and CDR2 SYGVQD (reference sequence). The J segment lost 3 bases and the V segment lost 6 bases, leaving 6 bases of the junction unmatched. The DNA for the CDR3 is TGCGCCAGCAGATCGGGACTAGCGAATACAGATACGCAGTATTTT. It codes for CASRSGLANTDTQYF.